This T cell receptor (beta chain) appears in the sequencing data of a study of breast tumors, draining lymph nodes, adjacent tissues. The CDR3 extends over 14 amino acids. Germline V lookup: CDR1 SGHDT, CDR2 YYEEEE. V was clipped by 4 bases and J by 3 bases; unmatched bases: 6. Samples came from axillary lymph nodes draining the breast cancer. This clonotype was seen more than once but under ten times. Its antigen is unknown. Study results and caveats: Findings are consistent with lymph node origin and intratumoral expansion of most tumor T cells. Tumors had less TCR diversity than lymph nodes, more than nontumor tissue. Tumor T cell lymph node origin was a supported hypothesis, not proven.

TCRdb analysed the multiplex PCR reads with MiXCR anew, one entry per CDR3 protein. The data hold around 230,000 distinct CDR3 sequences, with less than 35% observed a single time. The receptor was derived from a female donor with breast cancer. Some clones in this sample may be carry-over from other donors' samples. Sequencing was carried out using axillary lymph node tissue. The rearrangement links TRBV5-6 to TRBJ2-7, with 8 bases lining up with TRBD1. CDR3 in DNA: TGTGCCAGCAGCCCGGGACAGGCCTTCTACGAGCAGTACTTC. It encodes CASSPGQAFYEQYF. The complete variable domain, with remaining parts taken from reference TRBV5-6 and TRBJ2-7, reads DAGVTQSPTHLIKTRGQQVTLRCSPKSGHDTVSWYQQALGQGPQFIFQYYEEEERQRGNFPDRFSGHQFPNYSSELNVNALLLGDSALYLCASSPGQAFYEQYFGPGTRLTVT.